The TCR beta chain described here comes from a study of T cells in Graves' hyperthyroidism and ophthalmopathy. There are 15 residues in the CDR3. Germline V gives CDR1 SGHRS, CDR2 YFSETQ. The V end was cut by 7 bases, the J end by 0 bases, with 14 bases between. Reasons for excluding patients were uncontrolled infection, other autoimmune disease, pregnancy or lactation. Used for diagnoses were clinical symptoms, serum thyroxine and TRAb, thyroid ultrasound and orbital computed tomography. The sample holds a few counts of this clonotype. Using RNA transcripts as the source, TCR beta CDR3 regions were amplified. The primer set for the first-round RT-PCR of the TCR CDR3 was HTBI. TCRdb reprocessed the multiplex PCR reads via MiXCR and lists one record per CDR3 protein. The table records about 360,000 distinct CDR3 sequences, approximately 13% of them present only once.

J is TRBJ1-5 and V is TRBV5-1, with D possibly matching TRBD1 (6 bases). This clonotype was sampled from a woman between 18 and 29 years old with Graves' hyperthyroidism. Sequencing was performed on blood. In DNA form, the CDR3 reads TGCGCCAGCCAACAGGGACCGAATAGCAATCAGCCCCAGCATTTT. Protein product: CASQQGPNSNQPQHF.